This T cell receptor beta chain was identified during a study of cytomegalovirus exposure and HLA in healthy donors. Background on the study: According to later analysis, the same platform produced the 120 validation and approximately 630 first-cohort repertoires. General observations from the study: The classifier was said to identify cytomegalovirus status with high specificity and sensitivity. Rarity held for most TCR sequences, but there were some public TCRs that occurred in many donors.

The donors were part of the validation cohort of some 120 subjects. That cohort was separate from the first cohort, which comprised 500 to 850 subjects. The CDR3 is made up of 14 amino acids. Germline V gene data show CDR1 as ENHRY and CDR2 as SYGVKD. The V end lost 3 bases, the J end lost 3 bases, and 9 bases lay between the germline ends. With respect to this clone: No antigen is known for it.

Using immunoSEQ multiplex PCR, the repertoire was profiled, and TCRdb retains in-frame clones only, with some absent. The sample has approximately 300,000 clones; roughly 90% are singletons. The receptor's source is a woman aged 18 to 35 in good health and CMV-seronegative. Sequencing input: PBMCs. The chain carries TRBV10-3 and TRBJ1-5, with D possibly being TRBD1 (5 bases). For the CDR3, the DNA is TGTGCCATCAGTGATTGGGGGGACAATCAGCCCCAGCATTTT. Translation: CAISDWGDNQPQHF.